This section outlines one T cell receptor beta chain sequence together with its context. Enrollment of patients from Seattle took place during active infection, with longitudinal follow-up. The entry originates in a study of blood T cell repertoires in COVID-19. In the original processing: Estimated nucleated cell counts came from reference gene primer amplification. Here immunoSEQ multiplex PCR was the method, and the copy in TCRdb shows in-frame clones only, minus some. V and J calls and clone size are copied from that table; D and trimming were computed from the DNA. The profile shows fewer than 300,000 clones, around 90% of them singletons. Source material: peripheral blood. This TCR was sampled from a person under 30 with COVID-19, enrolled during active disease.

The DNA for the CDR3 is TGTGCCAGCAGCCCCGGTATTACTGAAGCTTTCTTT. This encodes CASSPGITEAFF. The V gene is TRBV7-9, the J gene TRBJ1-1, with D uncertain. The ends were cut back, 5 bases at V and 5 bases at J, with 9 bases in the middle. Germline CDR1 reads SEHNR; CDR2 reads FQNEAQ (reference sequence). There are 12 residues in the CDR3.